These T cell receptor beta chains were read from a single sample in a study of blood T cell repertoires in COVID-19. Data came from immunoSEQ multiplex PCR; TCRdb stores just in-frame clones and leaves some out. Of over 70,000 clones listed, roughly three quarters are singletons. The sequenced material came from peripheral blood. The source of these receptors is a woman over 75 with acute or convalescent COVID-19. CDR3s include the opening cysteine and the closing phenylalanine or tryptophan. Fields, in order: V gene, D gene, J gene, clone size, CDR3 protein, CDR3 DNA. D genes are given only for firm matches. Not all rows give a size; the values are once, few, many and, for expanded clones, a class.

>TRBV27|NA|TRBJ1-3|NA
CASSPGLPYSGNTIYF
TGTGCCAGCAGTCCGGGACTCCCCTACTCTGGAAACACCATATATTTT
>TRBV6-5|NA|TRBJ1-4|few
CATSGSTNEKLFF
TGTGCCACCTCAGGGTCAACTAATGAAAAACTGTTTTTT
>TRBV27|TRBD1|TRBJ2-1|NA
CASSFGTGGVNEQFF
TGTGCCAGCAGTTTTGGGACAGGGGGAGTCAATGAGCAGTTCTTC
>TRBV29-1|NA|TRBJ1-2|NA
CSVAAQENYGYTF
TGCAGCGTTGCGGCACAGGAGAACTATGGCTACACCTTC
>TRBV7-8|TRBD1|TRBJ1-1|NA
CASSFQQGDTEAFF
TGTGCCAGCAGCTTTCAGCAGGGGGACACTGAAGCTTTCTTT
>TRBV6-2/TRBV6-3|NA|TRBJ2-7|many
CASSLTVYEQYF
TGTGCCAGCAGCCTGACAGTCTACGAGCAGTACTTC
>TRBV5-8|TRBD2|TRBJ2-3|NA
CASSSRLASPTDTQYF
TGTGCCAGCAGCTCCAGACTAGCGAGCCCCACAGATACGCAGTATTTT
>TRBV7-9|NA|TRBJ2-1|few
CASSRGSNEQFF
TGTGCCAGCAGCCGAGGGTCCAATGAGCAGTTCTTC
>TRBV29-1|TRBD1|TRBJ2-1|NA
CSVIPGQGVDEQFF
TGCAGCGTTATACCGGGACAGGGGGTGGATGAGCAGTTCTTC
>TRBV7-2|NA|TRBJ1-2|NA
CASSLLSGGYTF
TGTGCCAGCAGCTTACTCAGCGGTGGCTACACCTTC
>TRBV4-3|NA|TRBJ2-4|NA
CASSQEKRPSDIQYF
TGCGCCAGCAGCCAAGAGAAGCGACCCAGCGATATTCAGTACTTC
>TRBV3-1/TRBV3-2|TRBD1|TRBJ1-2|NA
CASSQEGGDSGYGYTF
TGTGCCAGCAGCCAAGAAGGAGGGGACAGCGGTTATGGCTACACCTTC
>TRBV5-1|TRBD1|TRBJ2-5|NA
CASRVQGGVGETQYF
TGCGCCAGCAGGGTACAGGGGGGTGTAGGAGAGACCCAGTACTTC
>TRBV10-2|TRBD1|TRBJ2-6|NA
CASSLQGHGANVLTF
TGCGCCAGCAGTTTACAGGGGCACGGGGCCAACGTCCTGACTTTC
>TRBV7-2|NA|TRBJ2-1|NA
CASSLRQTYNEQFF
TGTGCCAGCAGCTTACGACAGACCTACAATGAGCAGTTCTTC
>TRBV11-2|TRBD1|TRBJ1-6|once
CASSPGQASPLHF
TGTGCCAGCAGCCCGGGACAGGCTTCACCCCTCCACTTT
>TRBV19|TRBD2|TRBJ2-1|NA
CASSSSGTSGYNEQFF
TGTGCCAGTAGTTCGTCCGGGACTAGCGGCTACAATGAGCAGTTCTTC
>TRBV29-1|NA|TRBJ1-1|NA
CSVVGARRTEAFF
TGCAGCGTTGTGGGGGCTAGGAGGACTGAAGCTTTCTTT
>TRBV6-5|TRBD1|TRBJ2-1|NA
CASSRQGRSNEQFF
TGTGCCAGCAGTAGACAGGGACGATCCAATGAGCAGTTCTTC
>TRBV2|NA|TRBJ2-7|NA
CASSDVSGISYEQYF
TGTGCCAGCAGTGATGTGTCAGGGATCTCCTACGAGCAGTACTTC
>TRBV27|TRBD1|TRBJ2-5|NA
CASSLRQGAIEKETQYF
TGTGCCAGCAGTTTGCGACAGGGGGCTATAGAAAAAGAGACCCAGTACTTC
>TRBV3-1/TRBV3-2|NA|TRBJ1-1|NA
CASSQGGASSTEAFF
TGTGCCAGCAGCCAAGGTGGGGCCAGCAGCACTGAAGCTTTCTTT
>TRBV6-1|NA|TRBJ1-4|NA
CASSEARGGQQNEKLFF
TGTGCCAGCAGTGAAGCAAGGGGAGGGCAGCAAAATGAAAAACTGTTTTTT